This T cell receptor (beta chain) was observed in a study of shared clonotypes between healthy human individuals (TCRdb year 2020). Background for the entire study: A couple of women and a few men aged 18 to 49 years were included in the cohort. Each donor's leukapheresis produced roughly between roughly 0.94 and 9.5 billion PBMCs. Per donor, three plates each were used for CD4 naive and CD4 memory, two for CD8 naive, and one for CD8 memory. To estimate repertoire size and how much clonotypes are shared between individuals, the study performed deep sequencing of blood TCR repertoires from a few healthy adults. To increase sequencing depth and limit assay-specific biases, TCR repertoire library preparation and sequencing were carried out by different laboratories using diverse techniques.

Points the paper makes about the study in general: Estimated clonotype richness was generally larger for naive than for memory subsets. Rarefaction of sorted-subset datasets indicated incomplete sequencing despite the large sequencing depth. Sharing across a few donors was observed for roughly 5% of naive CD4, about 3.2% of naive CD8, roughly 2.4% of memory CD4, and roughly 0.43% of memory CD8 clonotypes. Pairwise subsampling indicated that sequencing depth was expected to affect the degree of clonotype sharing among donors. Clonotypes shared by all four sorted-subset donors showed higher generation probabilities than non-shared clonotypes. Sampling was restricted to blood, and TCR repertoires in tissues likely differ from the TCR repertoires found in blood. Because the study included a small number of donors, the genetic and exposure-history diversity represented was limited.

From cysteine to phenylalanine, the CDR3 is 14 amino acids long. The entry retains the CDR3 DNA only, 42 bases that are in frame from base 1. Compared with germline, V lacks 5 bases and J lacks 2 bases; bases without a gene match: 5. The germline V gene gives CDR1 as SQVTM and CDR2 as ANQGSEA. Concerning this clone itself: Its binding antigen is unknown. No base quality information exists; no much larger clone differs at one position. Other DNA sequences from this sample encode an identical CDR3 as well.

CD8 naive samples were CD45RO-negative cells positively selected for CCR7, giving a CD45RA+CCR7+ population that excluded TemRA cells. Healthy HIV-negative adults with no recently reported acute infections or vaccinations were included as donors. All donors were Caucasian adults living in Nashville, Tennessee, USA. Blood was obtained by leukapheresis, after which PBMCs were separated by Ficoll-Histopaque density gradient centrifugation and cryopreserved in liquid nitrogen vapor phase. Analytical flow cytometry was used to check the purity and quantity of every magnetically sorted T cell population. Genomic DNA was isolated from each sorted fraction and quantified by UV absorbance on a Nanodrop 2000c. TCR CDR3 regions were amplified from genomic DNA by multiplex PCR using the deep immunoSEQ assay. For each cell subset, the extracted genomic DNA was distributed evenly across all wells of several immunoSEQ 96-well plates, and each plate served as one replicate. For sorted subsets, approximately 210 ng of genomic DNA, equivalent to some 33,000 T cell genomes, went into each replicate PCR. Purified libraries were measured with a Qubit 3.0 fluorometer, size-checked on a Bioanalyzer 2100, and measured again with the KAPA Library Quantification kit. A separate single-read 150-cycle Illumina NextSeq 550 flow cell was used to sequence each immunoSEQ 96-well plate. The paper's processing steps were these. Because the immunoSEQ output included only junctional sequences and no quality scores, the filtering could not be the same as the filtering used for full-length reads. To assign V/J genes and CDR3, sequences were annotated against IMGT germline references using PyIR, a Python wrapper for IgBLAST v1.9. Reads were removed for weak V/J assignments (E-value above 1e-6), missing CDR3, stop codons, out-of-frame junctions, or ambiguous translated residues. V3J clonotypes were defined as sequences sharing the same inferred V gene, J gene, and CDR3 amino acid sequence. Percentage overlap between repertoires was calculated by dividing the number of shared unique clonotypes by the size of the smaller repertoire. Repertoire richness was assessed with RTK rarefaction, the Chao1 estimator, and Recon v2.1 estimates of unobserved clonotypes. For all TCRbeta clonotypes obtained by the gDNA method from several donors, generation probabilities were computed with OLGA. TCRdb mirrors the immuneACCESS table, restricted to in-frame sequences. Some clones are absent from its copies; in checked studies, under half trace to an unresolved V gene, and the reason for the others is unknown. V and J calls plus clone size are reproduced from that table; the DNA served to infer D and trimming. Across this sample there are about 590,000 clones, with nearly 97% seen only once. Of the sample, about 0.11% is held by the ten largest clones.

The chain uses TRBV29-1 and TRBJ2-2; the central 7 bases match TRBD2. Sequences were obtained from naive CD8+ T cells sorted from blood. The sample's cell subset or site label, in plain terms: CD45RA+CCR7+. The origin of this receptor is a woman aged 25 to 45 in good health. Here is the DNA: TGCAGCGTTTTGGGCGGGAGAAACACCGGGGAGCTGTTTTTT. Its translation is CSVLGGRNTGELFF.